This TCR beta chain was recovered during a study of blood T cell repertoires in COVID-19. The overall study: Samples of COVID-19 (acute and convalescent) were obtained from the United States, Italy and Spain.

Germline V gene lookup returns CDR1 SGHAT and CDR2 FQNNGV. Trimming cost V 5 bases and J 4 bases; bases outside gene matches: 5. CDR3 length: 15 amino acids. TCRdb's copy holds only in-frame clones and misses some; the assay was immunoSEQ multiplex PCR. The table has 150,000 or so clones, around 82% seen once. Sequencing was performed on peripheral blood. The source of this sequence is a man aged 55 to 70 who had recovered from COVID-19. The chain is built from TRBV11-2 and TRBJ2-2; 9 bases agree with TRBD2. The CDR3, as DNA: TGTGCCAGCAGCCGCGCGGGGGGGATCACCGGGGAGCTGTTTTTT. Translation gives CASSRAGGITGELFF.